The source of this TCR beta chain is a study of cytomegalovirus exposure and HLA in healthy donors. Study-wide results and limits: Within an earlier analysis, most TCR beta V segments proved productive either about 90% or about 30% of the time.

This CDR3 comprises 11 residues. V was clipped by 4 bases and J by 16 bases, with 14 bases between them. Germline CDR1 and CDR2: MDHEN and SYDVKM. Note on this clone: Its antigen is undetermined.

13 Jbeta primers and 60 Vbeta primers were used for the PCR. The authors' processing: It was a later analysis that counted roughly 80 million unique TCR beta chains, of which 9 million to 13 million were shared. Method: immunoSEQ multiplex PCR; TCRdb's copy keeps in-frame clones and lacks some. The V and J calls and clone size were taken over from that table, and D and trimming were inferred from the DNA. In the table there are around 150,000 clones, over 60% of which are singletons. The sample taken for sequencing was PBMCs. The chain couples TRBV28 to TRBJ2-1; no firm D call. This receptor was taken from a woman aged 40-49 years in good health and CMV-seronegative. The chain's CDR3 is CASSSPRVSFF. CDR3 sequence (DNA): TGTGCCAGCAGTTCCCCTCGGGTGAGCTTCTTC. Together with reference TRBV28 and TRBJ2-1, the CDR3 gives the full variable domain: DVKVTQSSRYLVKRTGEKVFLECVQDMDHENMFWYRQDPGLGLRLIYFSYDVKMKEKGDIPEGYSVSREKKERFSLILESASTNQTSMYLCASSSPRVSFFGPGTRLTVL.